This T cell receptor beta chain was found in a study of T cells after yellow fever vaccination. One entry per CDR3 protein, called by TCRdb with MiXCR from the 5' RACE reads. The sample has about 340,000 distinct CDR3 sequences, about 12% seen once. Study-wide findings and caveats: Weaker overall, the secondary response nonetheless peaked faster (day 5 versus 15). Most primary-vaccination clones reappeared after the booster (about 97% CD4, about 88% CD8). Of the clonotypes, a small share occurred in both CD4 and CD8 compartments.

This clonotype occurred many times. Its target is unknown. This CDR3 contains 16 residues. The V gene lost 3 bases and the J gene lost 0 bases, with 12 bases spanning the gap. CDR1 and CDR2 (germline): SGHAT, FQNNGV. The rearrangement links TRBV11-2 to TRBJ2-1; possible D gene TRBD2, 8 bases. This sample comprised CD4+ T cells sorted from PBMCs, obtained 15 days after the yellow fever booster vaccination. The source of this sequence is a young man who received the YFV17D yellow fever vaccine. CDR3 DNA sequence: TGTGCCAGCAGCTTGCGGGGGGACAGCTCCTACAATGAGCAGTTCTTC. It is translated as CASSLRGDSSYNEQFF.